This T cell receptor (beta chain) was observed in a study of cytomegalovirus exposure and HLA in healthy donors. Regarding the study as a whole: Most TCR sequences were uncommon, yet certain public TCRs appeared in many donors.

Of note for this clone: Its target is not known.

It was with 60 Vbeta and 13 Jbeta primers that the PCR ran. Original processing methods: Later work found around 85 million unique TCR beta chains, with about 10 million shared. Here immunoSEQ multiplex PCR was the method, and the copy in TCRdb shows in-frame clones only, minus some. V, J and clone size are those of that table, while D and trimming were read from the DNA. The sample records 90,000 to 150,000 clones, about 70% being singletons. As for the donors, each was a healthy bone marrow donor. The receptor was derived from a woman in her thirties or forties in good health and CMV-seronegative. Input material: PBMCs.

This CDR3 reads CASSPTSGSLETQYF. In nucleotides, the CDR3 is TGTGCCAGCAGCCCGACTAGCGGGTCCCTGGAGACCCAGTACTTC. The chain uses TRBV7-3 and TRBJ2-5; TRBD2 matches at 10 bases. CDR3 length: 15 amino acids. J was trimmed by 5 bases and V by 5 bases; bases with no gene match: 8. CDR1 SGHTA and CDR2 FQGTGA come from the germline V gene.